This T cell receptor (beta chain) was observed in a study of T cells after yellow fever vaccination. Study-level background: Fractions containing few cells were prepared with SMART-Seq v4 Ultra Low Input. General study points: Secondary responses were weaker yet peaked faster, day 5 versus 15. At around 95% for CD4 and roughly 87% for CD8, most primary-vaccination clones showed up again after the booster. Abundant clonotypes from the bulk population could have been carried over as contaminants into FACS-sorted repertoires.

This clonotype was observed a handful of times. Its target is unknown. MiXCR was run by TCRdb on the 5' RACE reads, yielding one entry per CDR3 protein. The sample carries 100,000 to 150,000 distinct CDR3 sequences, more than 7.5% recorded once. This CDR3 has 13 amino acids. V lost 0 bases, J lost 4 bases, and 7 bases lay in between. Germline values: CDR1 SGHDT, CDR2 YYEEEE. The V gene is TRBV5-6, the J gene TRBJ2-5; D is ambiguous. The sequence was obtained from a man between 18 and 29 years old who received the YFV17D yellow fever vaccine. The sample here was CD8+ T cells sorted from PBMCs, taken on the day of the yellow fever booster vaccination. CDR3 sequence: CASSLEFAETQYF. The CDR3 nucleotides read TGTGCCAGCAGCTTGGAGTTCGCAGAGACCCAGTACTTC.